Described below is a single TCR beta chain sequence and its context. It has no known antigen specificity. The record has no base qualities; no much larger clone is one base away. This sample was taken from a study of T cells in Graves' hyperthyroidism and ophthalmopathy (dated by TCRdb to the late 2010s). Looking at the study overall: TCR V-J signatures able to tell the groups apart were searched for in a discovery cohort of approximately 95 patients, of whom over 40 had Graves' ophthalmopathy and 55 to 65 had stable Graves' hyperthyroidism. An independent validation cohort of under 20 hyperthyroidism patients and approximately 16 patients who later progressed to ophthalmopathy tested prospective prediction of ophthalmopathy. The paper reports TCR Vbeta CDR3 sequencing of over 120 peripheral blood samples: fewer than 50 ophthalmopathy, 70 to 85 hyperthyroidism and roughly 17 progressor patients. The study also compared thyroid tissue and blood T-cell repertoires from a handful of Graves' hyperthyroidism patients. For training and testing, the 110 or so patients in the discovery cohort were randomly divided in a 7:3 ratio. After blood sampling, hyperthyroidism patients were treated with methimazole at a starting dose of 30 mg daily, and ophthalmopathy patients were treated with high-dose intravenous methylprednisolone.

TCR beta CDR3 regions were amplified from RNA transcripts. A first-round RT-PCR of the TCR CDR3 used the HTBI primer set with the Qiagen OneStep RT-PCR kit. Libraries were constructed in a second round of multiplex PCR, after which size selection and purification were carried out. The libraries were sequenced on an Illumina HiSeq2000 using paired-end 100 bp reads. On the authors' methods: SOAPnuke was used to process the raw data, throwing out any read that contained adapters or uncalled bases, had a mean Phred below 15, or lacked an exact constant-primer or identifier match. COPE v1.2.5 was used to merge the high-quality paired reads, and each unique nucleotide sequence was defined as a clonotype. MiTCR v1.1 was used to align clonotypes to the IMGT TRBV, TRBD and TRBJ reference segments. Analysis was restricted to V-J combinations with a frequency above 0.0001, which covered roughly 99% of repertoires. The TCS score was defined as F50 (clonal expansion) divided by E x V (chaos), with BLOSUM62-based TCRdist calculated between CDR3 peptides within each V-J. Welch's t-statistics and random forest reduced roughly 500 V-J features to 13, which were used in a naive Bayes classifier (R e1071). Using fastp at Q25 and MiXCR, TCRdb reprocessed the public reads and kept productive beta chains. CDR3 protein duplicates are merged, each entry listing the most common genes and DNA. Clone size and V and J calls follow TCRdb, not the original study. The sample records under 700,000 distinct CDR3 sequences, around 46% of which are singletons. Of the sample, about 7.8% falls within the top ten clones.

Graves' hyperthyroidism was defined as stable when no progression to ophthalmopathy occurred over 18 months of follow-up. The hyperthyroidism patients were between 18 and 65 years old and newly diagnosed, with a disease duration of less than 2 months. Exclusion was applied to patients with uncontrolled infections, other autoimmune diseases, pregnancy or lactation. Diagnoses were based on clinical symptoms, serum thyroxine and TRAb, thyroid ultrasound and orbital computed tomography. Trizol reagent was used to extract total RNA, and RNA quality was then checked on an Agilent 2100 Bioanalyzer. Germline trimming amounts to 1 base on V and 2 bases on J, with 7 as the count of junction bases outside the gene matches. For CDR1 and CDR2, the germline V gene lists SGHTA and FQGNSA. The cysteine opens and the phenylalanine closes a CDR3 of 16 amino acids. Only CDR3 DNA remains: 48 bases, in frame from the first base.

Results and caveats for the whole study, not just this receptor: Sample size was not statistically predetermined, and blinding of investigators to group allocation was not performed. In cross-validation, a model built on a 13 V-J signature told ophthalmopathy apart from stable hyperthyroidism with approximately 90% sensitivity and approximately 81% specificity, and in testing the same model reached 80%/75%. Blood samples also contained most of the expanded thyroid clonotypes (frequency above 0.001), which suggests that blood repertoires may reflect thyroid immune responses. In validation, the model predicted progression to ophthalmopathy with 65% to 71% sensitivity and 72.22% specificity, a median of approximately 6.5 months before onset.

The rearrangement combines TRBV7-2 with TRBJ2-7; 8 bases in the middle match TRBD2. The receptor was isolated from a woman under 30 with Graves' hyperthyroidism. Donor details come from another sample of the same person, matched by shared clones. Sequences were obtained from peripheral blood or thyroid tissue (not recorded which). The bases are TGTGCCAGCAGCTTAGTTGCGGGGGGAACCCCCTACGAGCAGTACTTC. Translation gives CASSLVAGGTPYEQYF.